These 15 T cell receptor beta chains were all obtained from the same sample, sequenced in a study of CD4 T cells in relation to SARS-CoV-2 and coronaviruses. TCRdb's table, derived via immunoSEQ multiplex PCR, lists solely in-frame clones and lacks some. In the table there are some 68,000 clones, 93% of which are singletons. Before the COVID-19 pandemic, during about 2010-2018, CD4+ T cells were taken from unexposed donors. Sequencing input: naive CD4+ T cells from PBMCs. The sample's subset: naive CD4+ T cells isolated by negative enrichment. The source of these receptors is a human donor in good health.

The chain combines TRBV20-1 with TRBJ2-7; D remains ambiguous. Trimming left V 3 bases short and J 0 bases short, with 12 bases between. The CDR3 contains 14 residues. CDR1 DFQATT and CDR2 SNEGSKA come from the germline V gene (reference sequence). Written as DNA, the CDR3 is TGCAGTGCTAGTTTTGGGTCGGGCTCCTACGAGCAGTACTTC. This codes for CSASFGSGSYEQYF.

The gene calls are TRBV5-3 and TRBJ2-3; a possible D gene is TRBD2 (6 bases). TRBV5-3 is given ORF status, its function remaining uncertain. The CDR3 length is 19 residues. The V and J ends lost 4 bases and 9 bases respectively, with 33 bases between them. CDR3 coding DNA: TGTGCCAGAAGCCCGGGGAGAATGGGGACTTACTGCCCCCACAGGACGCAGTATTTT. It translates to CARSPGRMGTYCPHRTQYF.

The rearrangement joins TRBV7-2 to TRBJ1-3; D gene uncertain. Germline values: CDR1 SGHTA, CDR2 FQGNSA. Trimming took 3 bases from V and 0 from J, leaving 6 bases between them. The CDR3 is 14 residues long. The CDR3 sequence is CASSFRTSGNTIYF. CDR3 DNA: TGTGCCAGCAGCTTCAGGACCTCTGGAAACACCATATATTTT. Full variable domain (missing parts from reference TRBV7-2 and TRBJ1-3): GAGVSQSPSNKVTEKGKDVELRCDPISGHTALYWYRQSLGQGLEFLIYFQGNSAPDKSGLPSDRFSAERTGGSVSTLTIQRTQQEDSAVYLCASSFRTSGNTIYFGEGSWLTVV.

This clone was counted a single time. The rearrangement links TRBV20-1 to TRBJ2-6; D remains ambiguous. The CDR3 is 15 residues long. V gave up 3 bases and J gave up 0 bases, with 9 bases separating them. The germline V gene encodes CDR1 DFQATT and CDR2 SNEGSKA (reference sequence). CDR3 amino acids: CSASSLNSGANVLTF. In DNA form, the CDR3 reads TGCAGTGCTAGTTCCCTGAACTCTGGGGCCAACGTCCTGACTTTC.

V gene TRBV12-3 or TRBV12-4 combines with J gene TRBJ2-5; D is perhaps TRBD1 (6 bases). V was pared by 8 bases and J by 1 base, with 11 bases between. This CDR3 has 13 residues. In DNA, the CDR3 is TGTGCCAGCCGACAGGTAACCCAAGAGACCCAGTACTTC. This codes for CASRQVTQETQYF.

The CDR3 region is CASSLGTGISYEQYF. The CDR3 coding sequence is TGCGCCAGCAGCTTGGGGACAGGGATCTCCTACGAGCAGTACTTC. The rearrangement links TRBV5-1 to TRBJ2-7, with 8 bases that match TRBD1. The germline V gene has CDR1 SGHRS and CDR2 YFSETQ. V lost 0 bases and J lost 0; bases outside the gene matches: 2. This CDR3 has 15 residues. The variable domain in full, with the rest retrieved from reference TRBV5-1 and TRBJ2-7, is KAGVTQTPRYLIKTRGQQVTLSCSPISGHRSVSWYQQTPGQGLQFLFEYFSETQRNKGNFPGRFSGRQFSNSRSEMNVSTLELGDSALYLCASSLGTGISYEQYFGPGTRLTVT.

J is TRBJ2-3 and V is TRBV7-9, with D unresolved. The CDR3 length is 17 residues. Per germline, CDR1 SEHNR and CDR2 FQNEAQ (reference sequence). V was shortened by 6 bases and J by 2 bases, with 21 bases between the two germline ends. The CDR3 loop reads CASSHGQLGEFTDTQYF. The CDR3 bases are TGTGCCAGCAGTCATGGCCAGCTAGGAGAATTCACAGATACGCAGTATTTT.

The chain carries TRBV7-9 and TRBJ1-1; TRBD1 matches 8 bases. Germline V gene sequence: CDR1 SEHNR, CDR2 FQNEAQ (reference sequence). V was pared by 4 bases and J by 0 bases, with 4 bases of the junction left unmatched. This CDR3 comprises 15 residues. The CDR3 DNA reads as TGTGCCAGCAGCTATCCGACAGGGGTGAACACTGAAGCTTTCTTT. Protein sequence: CASSYPTGVNTEAFF.

The V gene is TRBV5-4, the J gene TRBJ2-1, with 10 bases that match TRBD2. The germline gives CDR1 SGHNT, CDR2 YYREEE (reference sequence). The CDR3 runs 16 residues. With 5 bases clipped from V and 3 bases from J, the junction kept 8 bases outside the gene matches. This chain's CDR3 is CASRQGTSEYYNEQFF. CDR3 bases: TGTGCCAGCAGACAGGGGACTAGCGAGTACTACAATGAGCAGTTCTTC.

This clone was counted only a few times. This chain uses TRBV14 with TRBJ2-3; 12 bases are shared with TRBD2. The CDR3 is 15 amino acids. With V trimmed by 6 bases and J by 6 bases, 7 bases remained unmatched. Germline assignment: CDR1 SGHDN and CDR2 FVKESK. The CDR3 DNA reads TGTGCCAGCAGACCTAGCGGGGGGGCCTCTGATACGCAGTATTTT. Its translation: CASRPSGGASDTQYF.

The rearrangement uses TRBV14 and TRBJ1-6, with D unresolved. The germline gives CDR1 SGHDN, CDR2 FVKESK. With 2 bases removed from V and 10 bases from J, the gap between germline ends came to 12 bases. The CDR3 loop spans 14 amino acids. CDR3 nucleotides: TGTGCCAGCAGCCAACACCGGGCCGGGTCACCCCTCCACTTT. Translating gives CASSQHRAGSPLHF.

The chain has TRBV5-1 and TRBJ2-5; 9 bases map to TRBD2. Germline CDR1 is SGHRS and CDR2 is YFSETQ. The J segment lost 5 bases and the V segment lost 3 bases, leaving 2 bases of the junction unmatched. The CDR3 length is 13 residues. The CDR3 DNA follows: TGCGCCAGCAGCTACGGGACTAGCGAGACCCAGTACTTC. Protein product: CASSYGTSETQYF.

J is TRBJ1-5 and V is TRBV30; 10 bases are shared with TRBD1. The germline gives CDR1 GTSNPN, CDR2 SVGIG (reference sequence). V shed 4 bases, J shed 4 bases, and the junction held 4 bases outside the gene matches. This CDR3 comprises 14 residues. CDR3 coding DNA: TGTGCCTGGACCCCGGGACAGGGGAATCAGCCCCAGCATTTT. It specifies CAWTPGQGNQPQHF.

This clone appeared once. The genes are TRBV5-1 and TRBJ1-3, with D possibly being TRBD1 (5 bases). Germline V lookup: CDR1 SGHRS, CDR2 YFSETQ. V was cut by 1 base and J by 2 bases, with 7 bases left in between. The length of the CDR3 is 14 residues. CDR3 amino acids: CASSLMGPGNTIYF. CDR3 sequence (DNA): TGCGCCAGCAGCTTGATGGGGCCTGGAAACACCATATATTTT.

This clone was counted only a few times. The genes are TRBV9 and TRBJ1-1; D unresolved. The V gene's germline CDR1 is SGDLS and CDR2 YYNGEE. This CDR3 comprises 14 residues. The V end was cut by 0 bases, the J end by 0 bases, with 6 bases between. The CDR3 sequence is CASSVGLLNTEAFF. CDR3 nucleotides: TGTGCCAGCAGCGTAGGACTTTTGAACACTGAAGCTTTCTTT. Full variable domain (rest looked up from reference TRBV9 and TRBJ1-1): DSGVTQTPKHLITATGQRVTLRCSPRSGDLSVYWYQQSLDQGLQFLIQYYNGEERAKGNILERFSAQQFPDLHSELNLSSLELGDSALYFCASSVGLLNTEAFFGQGTRLTVV.